Listed below are T cell receptor beta chains from one sample, sequenced in a study of read filtering for tumor transcriptome and immune sequencing. From the reads, TCRdb called clonotypes with MiXCR, one entry per CDR3 protein. The sample records some 120,000 distinct CDR3 sequences, about an eighth being singletons. Sequencing was performed on a population of CD138-negative cells sorted from bone marrow. The receptors were sampled from a donor older than 35 with multiple myeloma. The CDR3 runs from the conserved cysteine through the conserved F or W. Fields, in order: D gene, V gene, J gene, clone size, CDR3 protein, CDR3 DNA. A D gene is named only where the DNA matches it firmly. Some rows have no size entry. The others give once, few or many, or a class for an expanded clone.

>TRBD1|TRBV30|TRBJ1-5|many
CAWSPTGFQPQHF
TGTGCCTGGAGCCCGACAGGGTTTCAGCCCCAGCATTTT
>.|TRBV14|TRBJ1-1|many
CASSQVRGMNTEAFF
TGTGCCAGCAGCCAAGTTCGCGGCATGAACACTGAAGCTTTCTTT
>TRBD1|TRBV20-1|TRBJ2-2|.
CSATRTGARGTGELFF
TGCAGTGCAACACGGACAGGGGCCCGTGGCACCGGGGAGCTGTTTTTT
>.|TRBV12-3/TRBV12-4|TRBJ2-1|.
CASSPLGGAYNEQFF
TGTGCCAGCAGCCCCTTAGGGGGGGCCTACAATGAGCAGTTCTTC
>.|TRBV6-2/TRBV6-3|TRBJ1-5|few
CASSHSEPSNQPQHF
TGTGCCAGCAGTCACTCGGAACCCTCCAATCAGCCCCAGCATTTT
>TRBD2|TRBV20-1|TRBJ2-1|many
CSASWTSGFDEQFF
TGCAGTGCTAGCTGGACTAGCGGGTTCGATGAGCAGTTCTTC
>.|TRBV20-1|TRBJ2-5|many
CSARGSTVRQETQYF
TGCAGTGCTAGAGGTTCGACAGTTAGGCAAGAGACCCAGTACTTC
>.|TRBV20-1|TRBJ2-3|many
CSARAGPITDTQYF
TGCAGTGCTAGGGCGGGACCGATCACAGATACGCAGTATTTT
>TRBD1|TRBV29-1|TRBJ2-7|.
CSDLRDRGGVEQYF
TGCAGCGACCTCCGGGACAGGGGGGGAGTCGAGCAGTACTTC
>TRBD2|TRBV20-1|TRBJ2-3|.
CSAKGLAGGQDTDTQYF
TGCAGTGCTAAGGGACTAGCGGGGGGGCAGGACACAGATACGCAGTATTTT